This T cell receptor (beta chain) was recovered during a study of blood T cell repertoires in COVID-19. Study context: Samples came from the United States, Italy and Spain, spanning acute and convalescent COVID-19. Nucleic acid was either cDNA or gDNA, and it came from T cells, B-cell-depleted T cells, or PBMCs.

In the original processing: Amplified reference gene primers provided the basis for estimating nucleated cell counts. Generated by immunoSEQ multiplex PCR, the TCRdb table keeps only in-frame clones and is missing some. V and J calls and clone size are given by that table; D and trimming were obtained from the DNA. The sample holds around 150,000 clones, around 80% seen once. The CDR3 length is 14 residues. Germline CDR1 and CDR2: LNHDA and SQIVND (reference sequence). Losses at the gene ends were 3 bases for V and 0 bases for J; bases not matched to a gene: 1. This TCR was sampled from a woman of 80 years or more with active or convalescent COVID-19. The chain carries TRBV19 and TRBJ2-7; 8 nucleotides align to TRBD1. Material: peripheral blood. The CDR3 sequence: CASSIDRGSYEQYF. As DNA, the CDR3 is TGTGCCAGTAGTATCGACAGGGGCTCCTACGAGCAGTACTTC.